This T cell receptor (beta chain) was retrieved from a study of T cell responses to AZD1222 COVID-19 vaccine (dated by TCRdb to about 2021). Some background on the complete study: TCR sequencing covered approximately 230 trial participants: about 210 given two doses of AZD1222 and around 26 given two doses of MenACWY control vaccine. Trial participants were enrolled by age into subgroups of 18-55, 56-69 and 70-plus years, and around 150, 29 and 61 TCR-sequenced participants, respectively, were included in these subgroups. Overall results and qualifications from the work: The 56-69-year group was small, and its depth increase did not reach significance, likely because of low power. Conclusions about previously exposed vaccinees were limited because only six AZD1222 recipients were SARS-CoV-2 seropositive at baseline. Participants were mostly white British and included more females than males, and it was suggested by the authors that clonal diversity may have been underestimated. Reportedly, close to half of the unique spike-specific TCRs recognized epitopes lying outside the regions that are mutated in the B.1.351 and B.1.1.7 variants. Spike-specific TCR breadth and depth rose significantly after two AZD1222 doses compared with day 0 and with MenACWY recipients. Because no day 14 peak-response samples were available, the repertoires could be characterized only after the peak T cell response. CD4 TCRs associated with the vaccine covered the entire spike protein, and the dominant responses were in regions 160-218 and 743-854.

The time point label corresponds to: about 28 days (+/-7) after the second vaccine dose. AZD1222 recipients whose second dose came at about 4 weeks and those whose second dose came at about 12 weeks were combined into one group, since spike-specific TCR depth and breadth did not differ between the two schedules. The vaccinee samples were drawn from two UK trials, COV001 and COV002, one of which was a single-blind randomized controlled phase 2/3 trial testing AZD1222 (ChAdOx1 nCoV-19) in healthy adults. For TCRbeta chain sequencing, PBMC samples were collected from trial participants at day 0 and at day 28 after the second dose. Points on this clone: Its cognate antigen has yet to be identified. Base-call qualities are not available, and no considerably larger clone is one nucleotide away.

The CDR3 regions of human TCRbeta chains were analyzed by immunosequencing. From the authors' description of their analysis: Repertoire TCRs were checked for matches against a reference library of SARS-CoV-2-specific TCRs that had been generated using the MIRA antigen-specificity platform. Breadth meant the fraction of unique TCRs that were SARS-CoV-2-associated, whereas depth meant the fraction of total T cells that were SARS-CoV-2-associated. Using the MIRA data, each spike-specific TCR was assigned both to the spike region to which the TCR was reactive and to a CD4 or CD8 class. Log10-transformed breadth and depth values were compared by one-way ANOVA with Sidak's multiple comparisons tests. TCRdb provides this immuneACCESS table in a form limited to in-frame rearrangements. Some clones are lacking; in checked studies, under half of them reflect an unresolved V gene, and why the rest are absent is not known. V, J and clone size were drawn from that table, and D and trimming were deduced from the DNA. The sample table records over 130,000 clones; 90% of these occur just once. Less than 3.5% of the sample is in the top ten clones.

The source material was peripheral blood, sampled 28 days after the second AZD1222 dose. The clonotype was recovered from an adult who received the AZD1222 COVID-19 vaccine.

The CDR3 has the sequence CASGLVVGTSSYNEQFF. The sequenced DNA is TGTGCTAGTGGTTTGGTGGTTGGGACTAGCTCCTACAATGAGCAGTTCTTC. The chain uses TRBV12-5 and TRBJ2-1; the junction holds 8 bases that match TRBD2. Unmatched junction bases come to 4, with V trimmed by 0 bases and J by 0 bases. The CDR3, from cysteine to phenylalanine, totals 17 residues. Left in the record is the CDR3 DNA by itself, 51 bases read in frame from the first base. The germline V gene supplies CDR1 LGHNT and CDR2 FRNRAP.